The 30 T cell receptor beta chains below all came from one sample that was sequenced in a study of blood T cell repertoires in COVID-19. Clones were read by immunoSEQ multiplex PCR, and TCRdb kept only the in-frame ones, dropping some. The table lists about 80,000 clones, about four fifths of them singletons. The sequenced sample consisted of peripheral blood. The receptors were gathered from a human donor in a cohort sampled during active COVID-19.

V is TRBV27 and J is TRBJ2-1; 7 nucleotides match TRBD2. The CDR3 covers 14 residues. After removal of 6 bases from V and 11 bases from J, the junction contained 13 bases not matched to a gene. Germline CDR1 MNHEY, CDR2 SMNVEV (reference sequence). The CDR3, as DNA: TGTGCCAGCAGCTTCCGGGGGGTAGGACAAAAGCAGTTCTTC. As protein: CASSFRGVGQKQFF.

This sequence joins TRBV20-1 and TRBJ2-3; D not certain. This CDR3 is 8 amino acids long. CDR1 DFQATT and CDR2 SNEGSKA come from the germline V gene (reference sequence). CDR3 protein: CNRDTQYF. DNA of the CDR3: TGCAATCGAGATACGCAGTATTTT.

The rearrangement links TRBV7-9 to TRBJ2-7; 8 positions agree with TRBD1. The germline V gene encodes CDR1 SEHNR and CDR2 FQNEAQ (reference sequence). There are 16 residues in the CDR3. V lost 2 bases and J lost 0; bases outside the gene matches: 6. As DNA, the CDR3 is TGTGCCAGCAGCTTAATAGGGGGACAGGCCTCCTACGAGCAGTACTTC. Residues: CASSLIGGQASYEQYF. The variable domain in full, completed from reference TRBV7-9 and TRBJ2-7, reads DTGVSQNPRHKITKRGQNVTFRCDPISEHNRLYWYRQTLGQGPEFLTYFQNEAQLEKSRLLSDRFSAERPKGSFSTLEIQRTEQGDSAMYLCASSLIGGQASYEQYFGPGTRLTVT.

In its sample, this clone was seen a few times. The rearrangement uses TRBV11-3 and TRBJ2-3, with TRBD2 matching over 8 bases. The CDR3 extends over 17 amino acids. Germline V gives CDR1 SGHNT, CDR2 YENEEA. V shed 1 base, J shed 0 bases, and the junction held 6 bases outside the gene matches. This chain's CDR3 is CASSLAGAGASTDTQYF. The DNA for the CDR3 is TGTGCCAGCAGCTTAGCTGGAGCGGGAGCTAGCACAGATACGCAGTATTTT.

The chain recombines TRBV28 with TRBJ2-5; D uncertain. This CDR3 is 13 amino acids long. Trimming left V 3 bases short and J 0 bases short, with 5 bases between. Germline V gene sequence: CDR1 MDHEN, CDR2 SYDVKM. CDR3 in amino acids: CASSFRHQETQYF. The CDR3 DNA follows: TGTGCCAGCAGTTTTCGTCACCAAGAGACCCAGTACTTC.

The gene calls are TRBV7-9 and TRBJ1-1, with TRBD1 matching over 11 bases. This CDR3 contains 16 residues. Germline V CDR1 and CDR2: SEHNR, FQNEAQ (reference sequence). Trimming removed 3 bases from V and 3 bases from J; junction bases left unmatched: 6. The CDR3 sequence: CASSLRTGGVHTEAFF. In DNA form, the CDR3 reads TGTGCCAGCAGCTTGAGGACAGGGGGCGTTCACACTGAAGCTTTCTTT.

The gene calls are TRBV7-7 and TRBJ2-5, with D tentatively TRBD2 (7 bases). The CDR3 has 12 residues. The germline V and J ends were trimmed by 8 bases and 5 bases, with 12 bases remaining between them. The germline CDR1 and CDR2 sequences are SSHAT and FNYEAQ (reference sequence). DNA for the CDR3: TGTGCCAGCCGAGGGGGAGGGGAGACCCAGTACTTC. Translating gives CASRGGGETQYF.

J is TRBJ2-5 and V is TRBV7-2; TRBD2 agrees at 11 bases. Germline assignment: CDR1 SGHTA and CDR2 FQGNSA. The J segment lost 2 bases and the V segment lost 1 base, leaving 3 bases of the junction unmatched. The CDR3 has 16 amino acids. The CDR3 sequence is CASSLGPSGGQETQYF. In DNA, the CDR3 is TGTGCCAGCAGCTTAGGCCCTAGCGGGGGGCAAGAGACCCAGTACTTC.

The chain links TRBV30 to TRBJ1-6, with no clear D. There are 15 residues in the CDR3. Per the germline V gene, CDR1 is GTSNPN and CDR2 is SVGIG (reference sequence). Trimming removed 3 bases from V and 0 bases from J, with 9 bases in between. The CDR3, as DNA: TGTGCCTGGAGGGCGGAGGGCTCCTATAATTCACCCCTCCACTTT. Amino acids: CAWRAEGSYNSPLHF.

The V call is TRBV6-4, the J call TRBJ2-1, with 14 bases lining up with TRBD2. Trimming took 10 bases from V and 4 from J; bases not matched to a gene: 6. From germline, CDR1 is MRHNA and CDR2 SNTAGT. The length of the CDR3 is 15 residues. The CDR3 reads CATGTSGGRYNEQFF. The CDR3 nucleotides read TGTGCCACCGGGACTAGCGGGGGCCGATACAATGAGCAGTTCTTC.

The sample holds a few counts of this clone. This chain joins TRBV4-2 and TRBJ2-7; D remains ambiguous. The CDR3 sequence is 14 residues long. Germline V CDR1 and CDR2: LGHNA, YNFKEQ. Trimming cost V 1 base and J 2 bases, with 9 bases left between them. In nucleotides, the CDR3 is TGTGCCAGCAGCCAAGTTGGCGGTGCCTACGAGCAGTACTTC. It encodes CASSQVGGAYEQYF.

This sequence joins TRBV2 and TRBJ2-7, with D possibly being TRBD1 (5 bases). The CDR3 sequence is 12 residues long. Deletions cut 6 bases from V and 6 bases from J, with 12 bases between. From germline, CDR1 is SNHLY and CDR2 FYNNEI. CDR3 sequence (DNA): TGTGCCAGCAGCCAGACCAGGGCCGAGCAGTACTTC. Residues: CASSQTRAEQYF.

CDR3 region: CASSLTGPGELFF. The DNA of the CDR3 is TGTGCCAGCAGCCTGACAGGGCCCGGGGAGCTGTTTTTT. J is TRBJ2-2 and V is TRBV7-2; 7 bases match TRBD1. The CDR3 runs 13 residues. Losses at the gene ends were 5 bases for V and 6 bases for J; bases not matched to a gene: 3. The V gene's germline CDR1 is SGHTA and CDR2 FQGNSA.

The V call is TRBV5-4, the J call TRBJ1-2; the match to TRBD1 covers 8 bases. Germline V gives CDR1 SGHNT, CDR2 YYREEE (reference sequence). The CDR3 length is 13 residues. The J segment lost 4 bases and the V segment lost 4 bases, leaving 3 bases of the junction unmatched. The DNA for the CDR3 is TGTGCCAGCAGCCCGGGACAGGTCTATGGCTACACCTTC. Translation: CASSPGQVYGYTF. Supplemented by reference TRBV5-4 and TRBJ1-2, the full variable domain reads ETGVTQSPTHLIKTRGQQVTLRCSSQSGHNTVSWYQQALGQGPQFIFQYYREEENGRGNFPPRFSGLQFPNYSSELNVNALELDDSALYLCASSPGQVYGYTFGSGTRLTVV.

This clone was recorded a few times. V is TRBV13 and J is TRBJ1-1; a weak D match, TRBD1 (5 bases). This CDR3 comprises 13 residues. Trimming removed 5 bases at V and 1 base at J, with 8 bases between. The germline CDR1 and CDR2 sequences are PRHDT and FYEKMQ (reference sequence). CDR3 in amino acids: CASSRTSNTEAFF. Here the CDR3 DNA reads TGTGCCAGCAGCAGGACATCGAACACTGAAGCTTTCTTT.

CDR3 DNA sequence: TGTGCCTGGATGAGTTCTTCGAACACTGAAGCTTTCTTT. Amino acid sequence: CAWMSSSNTEAFF. This sequence joins TRBV30 and TRBJ1-1, with D uncertain. The CDR3 is 13 residues long. Trimming cost V 4 bases and J 1 base, with 10 bases left between them. CDR1 and CDR2 from the germline V gene are GTSNPN and SVGIG (reference sequence).

The chain is built from TRBV2 and TRBJ1-2, with D unclear. Looked up from germline, CDR1 is SNHLY and CDR2 is FYNNEI. The CDR3 loop spans 14 amino acids. V lost 7 bases and J lost 2, with 14 bases in between. As DNA, the CDR3 is TGTGCCAGCAAAGAGGCAATCCTCAACTATGGCTACACCTTC. It yields the protein CASKEAILNYGYTF.

The V and J genes are TRBV11-2 and TRBJ2-7; TRBD2 aligns across 8 bases. The junction had 3 bases not matched to a gene; V was cut back by 5 bases and J by 6 bases. The germline V gene has CDR1 SGHAT and CDR2 FQNNGV. The CDR3 consists of 12 residues. CDR3 amino acids: CASSRGGLEQYF. The CDR3 DNA sequence: TGTGCCAGCAGCCGGGGGGGGCTCGAGCAGTACTTC.

This chain joins TRBV7-9 and TRBJ2-6; D is uncertain. Looked up from germline, CDR1 is SEHNR and CDR2 is FQNEAQ (reference sequence). Trimming stripped 1 base from V and 2 bases from J, with 9 bases between. The CDR3 contains 16 residues. CDR3 nucleotide sequence: TGTGCCAGCAGCTTAGGCAAACTGGCTGGGGCCAACGTCCTGACTTTC. Residues: CASSLGKLAGANVLTF.

This sequence joins TRBV28 and TRBJ2-5, with TRBD2 as a possible D gene (5 bases). In germline, CDR1 is MDHEN, CDR2 SYDVKM. V was shortened by 3 bases and J by 4 bases, with 15 bases between the two germline ends. The length of the CDR3 is 15 residues. Here the CDR3 DNA reads TGTGCCAGCAGTTTTCGCGGGTCCTCGGGAGAGACCCAGTACTTC. Amino acids: CASSFRGSSGETQYF.

The CDR3 coding sequence is TGTGCCAGCAGTAAGGAGGGACAGCACTATGGCTACACCTTC. Its translation: CASSKEGQHYGYTF. The V call is TRBV6-5, the J call TRBJ1-2; 7 nucleotides line up with TRBD1. V dropped 5 bases and J dropped 3; count of bases not matched to a gene: 6. CDR3 length: 14 amino acids. CDR1 and CDR2 (germline): MNHEY, SVGAGI.

V usage is TRBV5-5 and J usage is TRBJ2-7; 7 nucleotides line up with TRBD2. Germline trimming cut 2 bases from V and 2 bases from J; bases unmatched to any gene: 7. The CDR3 is 15 residues long. The germline CDR1 and CDR2 sequences are SGHKS and YYEKEE (reference sequence). CDR3 sequence (DNA): TGTGCCAGCAGCTTAGGGAGCGGGATTACCTACGAGCAGTACTTC. Translated: CASSLGSGITYEQYF.

The chain couples TRBV28 to TRBJ2-2; possibly TRBD2 for D (7 bases). Germline lookup yields CDR1 MDHEN and CDR2 SYDVKM. This CDR3 spans 16 amino acids. V dropped 8 bases and J dropped 4 bases, with 20 bases sitting between them. Here the CDR3 reads CASSSWGRGATGELFF. The CDR3 DNA reads as TGTGCCAGCTCCTCCTGGGGGAGGGGGGCCACCGGGGAGCTGTTTTTT.

The J gene is TRBJ1-5, the V gene TRBV5-1, with a tentative D call TRBD1 (5 bases). The CDR3 totals 15 residues. Trimming pared 0 bases from V and 3 bases from J, leaving 10 bases between. CDR1 SGHRS and CDR2 YFSETQ come from the germline V gene. The CDR3 DNA reads TGCGCCAGCAGCTTGGCGGCAGGGTTCAATCAGCCCCAGCATTTT. Translated: CASSLAAGFNQPQHF.

The chain has TRBV7-9 and TRBJ2-3; 9 bases match TRBD2. In germline, CDR1 is SEHNR, CDR2 FQNEAQ (reference sequence). The trim removed 5 bases at V and 6 bases at J, leaving 12 bases unmatched. This CDR3 spans 16 amino acids. This chain's CDR3 is CASSARLAGDYDTQYF. CDR3 nucleotides: TGTGCCAGCAGCGCTCGGTTAGCGGGGGATTACGATACGCAGTATTTT.

CDR3 region: CASTPGLGLAGGQGTTQYF. CDR3 nucleotides: TGCGCCAGCACGCCTGGGCTGGGACTAGCGGGGGGCCAGGGAACTACGCAGTATTTT. The chain joins TRBV5-1 to TRBJ2-3; 15 bases are a match to TRBD2. Germline lookup yields CDR1 SGHRS and CDR2 YFSETQ. The V and J ends lost 6 bases and 8 bases, in that order; junction bases with no gene match: 19. The CDR3 loop spans 19 amino acids.

The J gene is TRBJ2-1, the V gene TRBV5-4; D is perhaps TRBD2 (5 bases). The CDR3 length is 14 residues. Trimming removed 0 bases at V and 6 bases at J, with 10 bases between. Germline CDR1 reads SGHNT; CDR2 reads YYREEE (reference sequence). CDR3 amino acids: CASSLAASLNEQFF. CDR3 coding DNA: TGTGCCAGCAGCTTGGCCGCTAGCCTCAATGAGCAGTTCTTC. Together with reference TRBV5-4 and TRBJ2-1, the CDR3 gives the full variable domain: ETGVTQSPTHLIKTRGQQVTLRCSSQSGHNTVSWYQQALGQGPQFIFQYYREEENGRGNFPPRFSGLQFPNYSSELNVNALELDDSALYLCASSLAASLNEQFFGPGTRLTVL.

The rearrangement links TRBV5-1 to TRBJ1-4, with D possibly being TRBD1 (6 bases). This CDR3 spans 14 amino acids. The ends were cut back, 4 bases at V and 3 bases at J, with 10 bases in the middle. Germline V gives CDR1 SGHRS, CDR2 YFSETQ. CDR3 nucleotide sequence: TGCGCCAGCAGCCCTGGACAGTCTAATGAAAAACTGTTTTTT. Amino acids: CASSPGQSNEKLFF.

This clone is a singleton in its sample. The V and J genes are TRBV28 and TRBJ2-7; D is ambiguous. In germline, CDR1 is MDHEN, CDR2 SYDVKM. Between the trimmed V and J ends, which lost 6 bases and 4 bases, there was a span of 10 bases. The CDR3 contains 12 residues. In DNA form, the CDR3 reads TGTGCCAGCAGCTTACGGTGGTACGAGCAGTACTTC. This sequence encodes CASSLRWYEQYF.

The chain has TRBV28 and TRBJ2-3; D is unclear. Trimming shortened V by 5 bases and J by 8 bases, and 8 bases separated the two germline ends. Per the germline V gene, CDR1 is MDHEN and CDR2 is SYDVKM. The CDR3 loop spans 11 amino acids. This CDR3 reads CASSIPSTQYF. The CDR3 coding sequence is TGTGCCAGCAGTATCCCCAGTACGCAGTATTTT.